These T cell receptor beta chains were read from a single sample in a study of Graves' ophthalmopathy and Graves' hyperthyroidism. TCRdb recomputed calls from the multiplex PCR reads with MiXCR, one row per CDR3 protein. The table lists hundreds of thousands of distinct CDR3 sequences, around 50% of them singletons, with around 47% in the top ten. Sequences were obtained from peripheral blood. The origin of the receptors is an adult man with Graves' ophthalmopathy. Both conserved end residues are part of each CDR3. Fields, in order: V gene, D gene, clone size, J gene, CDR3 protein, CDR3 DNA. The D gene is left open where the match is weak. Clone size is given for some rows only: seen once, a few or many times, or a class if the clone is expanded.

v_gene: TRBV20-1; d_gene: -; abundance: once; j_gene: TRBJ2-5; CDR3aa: CSARKGGGAEETQYF; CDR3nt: TGCAGTGCTAGAAAGGGAGGGGGGGCTGAAGAGACCCAGTACTTC
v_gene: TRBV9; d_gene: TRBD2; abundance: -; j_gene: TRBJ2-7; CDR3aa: CASSVGVSGSYEQYF; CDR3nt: TGTGCCAGCAGCGTAGGTGTTAGCGGGAGCTACGAGCAGTACTTC
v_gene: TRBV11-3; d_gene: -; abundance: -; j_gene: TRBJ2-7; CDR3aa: CASSRSDRLGLPIEQYF; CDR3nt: TGTGCCAGCAGCCGGTCGGATCGACTCGGGTTACCCATCGAGCAGTACTTC
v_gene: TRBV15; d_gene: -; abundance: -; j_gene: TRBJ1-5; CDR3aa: CATSRDPRVIDNQPQNF; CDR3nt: TGTGCCACCAGCAGAGACCCCAGGGTCATAGACAATCAGCCCCAGAATTTT
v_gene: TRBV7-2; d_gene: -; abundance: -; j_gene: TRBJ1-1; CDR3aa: CASSLDSANTEAFF; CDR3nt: TGTGCCAGCAGCTTGGACAGCGCGAACACTGAAGCTTTCTTT
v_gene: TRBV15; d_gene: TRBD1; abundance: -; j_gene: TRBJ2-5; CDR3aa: CATSRERQGKETQYF; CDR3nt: TGTGCCACCAGCAGAGAGAGACAGGGTAAAGAGACCCAGTACTTC
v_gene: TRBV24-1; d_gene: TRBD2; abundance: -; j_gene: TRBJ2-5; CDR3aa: CATSDSVAGIQETQYF; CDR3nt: TGTGCCACCAGTGATTCAGTAGCGGGGATTCAAGAGACCCAGTACTTC
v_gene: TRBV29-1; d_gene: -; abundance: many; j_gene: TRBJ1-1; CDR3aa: CSIGRGAEAFF; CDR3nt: TGCAGCATTGGGAGGGGTGCTGAAGCTTTCTTT
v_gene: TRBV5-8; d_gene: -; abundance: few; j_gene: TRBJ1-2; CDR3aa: CASSLEGQGPPLGYTF; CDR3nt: TGTGCCAGCAGCTTGGAAGGGCAGGGGCCTCCTCTGGGCTACACCTTC
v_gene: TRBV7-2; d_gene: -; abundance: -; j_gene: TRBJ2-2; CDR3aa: CASSLVMLGTGELFF; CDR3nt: TGTGCCAGCAGCTTAGTTATGTTGGGCACCGGGGAGCTGTTTTTT
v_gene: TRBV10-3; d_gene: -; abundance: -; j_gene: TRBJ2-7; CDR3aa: CASSYSPREYEQYF; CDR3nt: TGTGCCAGCAGTTACTCTCCCCGGGAGTACGAGCAGTACTTC
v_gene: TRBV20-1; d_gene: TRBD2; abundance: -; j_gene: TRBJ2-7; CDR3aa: CSARGRLADSYEQYF; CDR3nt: TGCAGTGCTAGAGGTCGACTAGCGGACTCCTACGAGCAGTACTTC
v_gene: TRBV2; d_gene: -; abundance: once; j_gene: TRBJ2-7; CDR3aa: CASSLIRGGYEQYF; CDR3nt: TGTGCCAGCAGTCTAATCAGGGGTGGCTACGAGCAGTACTTC
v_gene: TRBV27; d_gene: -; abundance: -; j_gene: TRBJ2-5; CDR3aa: CASSSNGRQETQYF; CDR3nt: TGTGCCAGCAGTTCTAACGGACGGCAAGAGACCCAGTACTTC
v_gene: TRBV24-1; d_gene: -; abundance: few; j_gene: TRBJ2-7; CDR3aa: CATSRGGISYEQYF; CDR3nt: TGTGCCACCAGTAGGGGAGGTATTTCCTACGAGCAGTACTTC